What follows are 10 T cell receptor beta chains derived from one specimen sequenced in a study of T cell responses to AZD1222 COVID-19 vaccine. Generated by immunoSEQ multiplex PCR, the TCRdb table keeps only in-frame clones and is missing some. The table includes around 140,000 clones, about nine tenths detected once. Sequencing used peripheral blood, obtained 28 days after the second AZD1222 dose. The receptors come from an adult who received the AZD1222 COVID-19 vaccine.

The sample holds one count of this clone. The J gene is TRBJ2-2, the V gene TRBV7-3; TRBD2 matches at 8 bases. The CDR3 is 14 residues long. Trimming at V came to 5 bases and at J to 5 bases, leaving 4 bases not matched to a gene. Germline assignment: CDR1 SGHTA and CDR2 FQGTGA. In nucleotides, the CDR3 is TGTGCCAGCAGCCCGGGACTAGGGACCGGGGAGCTGTTTTTT. As protein: CASSPGLGTGELFF.

The chain joins TRBV19 to TRBJ2-1, with TRBD2 as a possible D gene (6 bases). Germline CDR1 is LNHDA and CDR2 is SQIVND (reference sequence). The ends were cut back, 5 bases at V and 1 base at J, with 12 bases in the middle. The CDR3 sequence is 15 residues long. The CDR3 spells CASSWVAASYNEQFF. The CDR3 DNA sequence: TGTGCCAGTAGTTGGGTAGCGGCTTCCTACAATGAGCAGTTCTTC.

The chain carries TRBV7-6 and TRBJ2-7; 8 bases are shared with TRBD1. Unmatched junction bases numbered 8, after V lost 5 bases and J lost 5 bases. The CDR3 is made up of 14 amino acids. The V gene's germline CDR1 is SGHVS and CDR2 FNYEAQ. CDR3 loop: CASSGETGDDEQYF. CDR3 nucleotide sequence: TGTGCCAGCAGCGGCGAGACAGGGGACGACGAGCAGTACTTC. The variable domain in full, with the rest retrieved from reference TRBV7-6 and TRBJ2-7, is GAGVSQSPRYKVTKRGQDVALRCDPISGHVSLYWYRQALGQGPEFLTYFNYEAQQDKSGLPNDRFSAERPEGSISTLTIQRTEQRDSAMYRCASSGETGDDEQYFGPGTRLTVT.

The chain has TRBV14 and TRBJ2-3, with D hard to call. The CDR3 covers 12 residues. The V gene lost 8 bases and the J gene lost 0 bases, with 6 bases spanning the gap. Germline CDR1 and CDR2: SGHDN and FVKESK. This chain's CDR3 is CASAASTDTQYF. DNA of the CDR3: TGTGCCAGCGCAGCGAGCACAGATACGCAGTATTTT.

This chain connects TRBV5-3 to TRBJ2-3; the match to TRBD2 covers 14 bases. TRBV5-3 is noted as an ORF with a role that remains uncertain. V lost 2 bases, J lost 2 bases, and 10 bases stayed unmatched. The CDR3 covers 19 residues. Here the CDR3 DNA reads TGTGCCAGAAGCTTCTCAAACCCGGGACTAGCGGGAGTCACAGATACGCAGTATTTT. Encoded protein: CARSFSNPGLAGVTDTQYF.

This sequence joins TRBV27 and TRBJ2-7; unclear D gene. The CDR3 is 15 residues long. V gave up 2 bases and J gave up 0 bases, with 11 bases separating them. Germline values: CDR1 MNHEY, CDR2 SMNVEV (reference sequence). The CDR3 bases are TGTGCCAGCAGTTTAAAAGGACCGGGCTCCTACGAGCAGTACTTC. This translates into CASSLKGPGSYEQYF.

The chain employs TRBV19 and TRBJ2-2; TRBD2 agrees at 12 bases. Trimming cost V 6 bases and J 5 bases; bases outside gene matches: 7. The CDR3 covers 16 residues. Germline assignment: CDR1 LNHDA and CDR2 SQIVND (reference sequence). The CDR3 loop reads CASRLTSGRRTGELFF. CDR3 coding DNA: TGTGCCAGTAGGCTTACTAGCGGGAGGCGGACCGGGGAGCTGTTTTTT.

The chain joins TRBV4-3 to TRBJ2-1; D possibly uses TRBD1 or TRBD2 (5 bases each). Germline-derived CDR1 and CDR2 are LGHNA and YSLEER. This CDR3 has 18 residues. Deletions cut 0 bases from V and 0 bases from J, with 15 bases between. The CDR3 here is CASSQDARGVYSYNEQFF. CDR3 sequence (DNA): TGCGCCAGCAGCCAAGACGCCCGGGGCGTTTACTCCTACAATGAGCAGTTCTTC.

The chain joins TRBV7-9 to TRBJ2-3, with no clear D. Per germline, CDR1 SEHNR and CDR2 FQNEAQ (reference sequence). The CDR3 loop spans 13 amino acids. V was clipped by 0 bases and J by 2 bases, with 3 bases between them. The CDR3 DNA reads TGTGCCAGCAGCTTAGCATCCACAGATACGCAGTATTTT. It yields the protein CASSLASTDTQYF. Together with reference TRBV7-9 and TRBJ2-3, the CDR3 gives the full variable domain: DTGVSQNPRHKITKRGQNVTFRCDPISEHNRLYWYRQTLGQGPEFLTYFQNEAQLEKSRLLSDRFSAERPKGSFSTLEIQRTEQGDSAMYLCASSLASTDTQYFGPGTRLTVL.

This clone turned up a few times. This chain links TRBV4-1 with TRBJ1-1; 8 nucleotides align to TRBD1. Germline V gene lookup returns CDR1 MGHRA and CDR2 YSYEKL. The V gene end was trimmed by 3 bases and the J gene end by 4 bases; junction bases not matched to a gene: 10. The CDR3 contains 16 residues. CDR3 nucleotides: TGCGCCAGCAGCCAGGCAGACAGGGGAATACGCACTGAAGCTTTCTTT. It is translated as CASSQADRGIRTEAFF.